Sequencing of this T cell receptor beta chain was carried out in a study of Ad26.COV2.S vaccination and SARS-CoV-2 variants. In the study overall: Ad26.COV2.S was injected intramuscularly once or twice, 56 days apart.

TCRdb keeps only in-frame clones here, not all; method: immunoSEQ multiplex PCR. This sample carries about 350,000 clones, 80% to 90% of them seen once, and the ten largest clones take around 5.3%. Noted treatment: 15 to 20 received Ad26.COV2.S at low or high dose, single or two shots; 5 received placebo; per-sample allocation not given. Specimens were obtained on day 63 following the first vaccine or placebo injection. In Boston, an adult donor aged 18-55 years took part. Germline CDR1 is ENHRY and CDR2 is SYGVKD. Losses at the gene ends were 0 bases for V and 5 bases for J; bases not matched to a gene: 9. This CDR3 contains 17 residues.

The sequences come from peripheral blood, collected in a trial of Ad26.COV2.S vaccine versus placebo. The rearrangement joins TRBV10-3 to TRBJ2-5; 10 bases align to TRBD1. This TCR came from a person aged 18-65 years who received the Ad26.COV2.S COVID-19 vaccine or a placebo. CDR3 nucleotide sequence: TGTGCCATCAGTGAGTCGAGGGGGACAGGGGTTCGCGAGACCCAGTACTTC. This sequence encodes CAISESRGTGVRETQYF.